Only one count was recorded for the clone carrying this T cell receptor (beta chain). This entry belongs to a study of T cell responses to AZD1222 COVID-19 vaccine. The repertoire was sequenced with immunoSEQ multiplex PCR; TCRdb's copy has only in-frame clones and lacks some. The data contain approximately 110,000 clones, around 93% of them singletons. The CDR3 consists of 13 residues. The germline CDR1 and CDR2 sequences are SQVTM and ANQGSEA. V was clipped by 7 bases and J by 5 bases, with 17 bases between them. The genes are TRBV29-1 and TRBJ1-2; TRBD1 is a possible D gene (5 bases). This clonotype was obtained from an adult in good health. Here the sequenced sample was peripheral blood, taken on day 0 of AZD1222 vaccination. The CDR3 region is CSARPAAGYGYTF. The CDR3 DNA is TGCAGCGCCAGACCGGCGGCAGGGTATGGCTACACCTTC.